This T cell receptor (beta chain) is drawn from a study of blood T cell repertoires in COVID-19. Study summary: Samples taken during acute and convalescent COVID-19 were collected in the United States, Italy and Spain. T cells, B-cell-depleted T cells, or PBMCs supplied cDNA or gDNA.

With V trimmed by 6 bases and J by 2 bases, 9 bases remained unmatched. The CDR3 spans 16 residues. CDR1 SGHVS and CDR2 FNYEAQ come from the germline V gene. The method was immunoSEQ multiplex PCR; TCRdb's version includes in-frame clones alone and lacks a portion of them. The sample lists over 60,000 clones, roughly 91% occurring once. The TCR sequence derives from a man aged 50-60 years with COVID-19, enrolled during active disease. Sequenced input: peripheral blood. The rearrangement joins TRBV7-6 to TRBJ2-3, with 9 nucleotides matching TRBD2. The chain's CDR3 is CASSTPGGRDTDTQYF. Here the CDR3 DNA reads TGTGCCAGCAGTACCCCCGGCGGGAGGGACACAGATACGCAGTATTTT.